This T cell receptor (beta chain) is drawn from a study of cytomegalovirus exposure and HLA in healthy donors. PCR employed 60 Vbeta and 13 Jbeta primers. The repertoire was sequenced with immunoSEQ multiplex PCR; TCRdb's copy has only in-frame clones and lacks some. Counted here are approximately 100,000 clones, about 77% occurring once; the ten biggest clones make up less than 5%. Note on this clone: Antigen unknown.

With 7 bases clipped from V and 4 bases from J, the junction kept 7 bases outside the gene matches. This CDR3 spans 14 amino acids. Germline loops: CDR1 SGDLS, CDR2 YYNGEE. Whole-study findings and limits: Data from an earlier analysis indicated that most TCR beta V segments were productive either about 87% or about 30% of the time.

This clonotype was obtained from a woman under 30 in good health and CMV-seropositive. The sample comprised PBMCs. This chain links TRBV9 with TRBJ2-3; 9 nucleotides line up with TRBD1. The CDR3 nucleotides are TGTGCCAGCTCTGGGAGACAGGGGGCAGATACGCAGTATTTT. It specifies CASSGRQGADTQYF. The whole variable domain, remainder taken from reference TRBV9 and TRBJ2-3, is DSGVTQTPKHLITATGQRVTLRCSPRSGDLSVYWYQQSLDQGLQFLIQYYNGEERAKGNILERFSAQQFPDLHSELNLSSLELGDSALYFCASSGRQGADTQYFGPGTRLTVL.